The 30 T cell receptor beta chains below were found in one sample sequenced in a study of read filtering for tumor transcriptome and immune sequencing. Molecular barcoded adaptors covering alpha/delta and beta/gamma chains were used on 400 ng RNA. TCRdb used MiXCR to reprocess the reads, holding one entry per CDR3 protein. The table records tens of thousands of distinct CDR3 sequences, roughly 19% of them present only once. Sequenced input: a population of CD138-negative cells sorted from bone marrow. These receptors were obtained from a donor aged 40 or older with multiple myeloma.

This clonotype was counted only a few times. This chain joins TRBV28 and TRBJ2-4; D remains ambiguous. The germline V and J ends were trimmed by 3 bases and 1 base, with 13 bases remaining between them. The CDR3 totals 16 residues. Germline V gene sequence: CDR1 MDHEN, CDR2 SYDVKM. The CDR3 spells CASSLARPLAKNIQYF. CDR3 DNA: TGTGCCAGCAGTTTGGCCAGGCCCTTGGCCAAAAACATTCAGTACTTC. Full variable domain (rest looked up from reference TRBV28 and TRBJ2-4): DVKVTQSSRYLVKRTGEKVFLECVQDMDHENMFWYRQDPGLGLRLIYFSYDVKMKEKGDIPEGYSVSREKKERFSLILESASTNQTSMYLCASSLARPLAKNIQYFGAGTRLSVL.

This clonotype was found many times. This rearrangement joins TRBV19 to TRBJ2-2; D is uncertain. The ends were cut back, 3 bases at V and 0 bases at J, with 5 bases in the middle. The CDR3 spans 14 residues. From germline, CDR1 is LNHDA and CDR2 SQIVND (reference sequence). CDR3 residues: CASSMTSNTGELFF. In DNA, the CDR3 is TGTGCCAGTAGTATGACGTCGAACACCGGGGAGCTGTTTTTT.

As to this clonotype: The junction does not match germline at one end; this may be a read error. The gene calls are TRBV11-2 and TRBJ1-1; D remains ambiguous. The CDR3 extends over 14 amino acids. In germline, CDR1 is SGHAT, CDR2 FQNNGV. For the CDR3, the DNA is TGTGCCAACAGCTTTCCGGTGTGGAACACTGAAGCTTTCTTT. Amino acid sequence: CANSFPVWNTEAFF.

This clonotype was recorded at least ten times. This chain joins TRBV7-2 and TRBJ2-3; D might be TRBD1 (5 bases). From germline, CDR1 is SGHTA and CDR2 FQGNSA. The V gene lost 1 base and the J gene lost 2 bases, with 10 bases spanning the gap. The CDR3 has 15 residues. As DNA, the CDR3 is TGTGCCAGCAGCTTAGGGGCAGGGAACACAGATACGCAGTATTTT. Translation gives CASSLGAGNTDTQYF.

In the case of this clonotype: Sequence at one end of the junction differs from germline and may be a read error. This chain uses TRBV3-1 with TRBJ2-1; 12 bases match TRBD2. The CDR3 is 16 residues long. CDR1 and CDR2 from the germline V gene are LGHDT and YNNKEL (reference sequence). DNA of the CDR3: TGTGCCAACAGCCTTTCTAGCGGGGGGGCGCTCCATGAGCAGTTCTTC. Translation: CANSLSSGGALHEQFF.

On this clonotype: Since no conserved phenylalanine or tryptophan closes the CDR3, a read error is the likely cause. This chain links TRBV7-2 with TRBJ2-1, with D uncertain. The CDR3 extends over 11 amino acids. Germline V gene sequence: CDR1 SGHTA, CDR2 FQGNSA. CDR3 in DNA: TGTGCCGGCAGGTTTAACAATGAGCAGTTCTAC. Residues: CAGRFNNEQFY.

This clonotype was seen only once. This sequence may be a read error, since a much larger clone differs from it by one base. The chain has TRBV29-1 and TRBJ1-2; D is unresolved. The CDR3 runs to 12 residues. V was cut by 4 bases and J by 4 bases, with 10 bases left in between. The germline V gene has CDR1 SQVTM and CDR2 ANQGSEA. CDR3 DNA sequence: TGCAGCGTTGGAACCCCACCCTATGGCTACACCTTC. Residues: CSVGTPPYGYTF.

A few counts support this clonotype. CDR3 protein: CASSTGQVEETQYF. CDR3 DNA: TGTGCCAGCAGCACCGGACAGGTGGAAGAGACCCAGTACTTC. V usage is TRBV7-9 and J usage is TRBJ2-5; 7 nucleotides match TRBD1. V was pared by 5 bases and J by 3 bases, with 6 bases of the junction left unmatched. The CDR3 covers 14 residues. The germline V gene encodes CDR1 SEHNR and CDR2 FQNEAQ (reference sequence).

This clonotype has a count of ten or more. The chain links TRBV28 to TRBJ2-3; TRBD1 matches at 10 bases. The CDR3 length is 16 residues. Trimming cost V 3 bases and J 4 bases; bases outside gene matches: 7. Germline V gene sequence: CDR1 MDHEN, CDR2 SYDVKM. The CDR3 DNA reads TGTGCCAGCAGTTTTGGGGACAGGGGTGTCCCAGATACGCAGTATTTT. As protein: CASSFGDRGVPDTQYF. The whole variable domain, filled in from reference TRBV28 and TRBJ2-3, reads DVKVTQSSRYLVKRTGEKVFLECVQDMDHENMFWYRQDPGLGLRLIYFSYDVKMKEKGDIPEGYSVSREKKERFSLILESASTNQTSMYLCASSFGDRGVPDTQYFGPGTRLTVL.

This clonotype was picked up many times. The chain recombines TRBV6-6 with TRBJ2-7; no definite D call. V was cut by 2 bases and J by 5 bases, with 7 bases left in between. Per germline, CDR1 MNHNY and CDR2 SVGAGI (reference sequence). The CDR3 has 12 residues. CDR3: CASSYLNDEQYF. In DNA, the CDR3 is TGTGCCAGCAGTTACCTAAACGACGAGCAGTACTTC.

Concerning this clonotype itself: This may come from a read error, since a much larger clone is one base off. The chain couples TRBV5-1 to TRBJ2-1; 8 nucleotides agree with TRBD2. CDR3 length: 14 residues. Germline V gene data show CDR1 as SGHRS and CDR2 as YFSETQ. The chain's CDR3 is CASSREGQYNEQLF. The CDR3 bases are TGCGCCAGCAGCCGGGAGGGCCAATACAATGAGCAGCTCTTC.

This clonotype was counted ten times or more. In nucleotides, the CDR3 is TGTGCCAGCCATTACAAAATAAGCACAGATACGCAGTATTTT. Its translation: CASHYKISTDTQYF. This sequence joins TRBV28 and TRBJ2-3; D is uncertain. The CDR3 spans 14 residues. Germline V gives CDR1 MDHEN, CDR2 SYDVKM. Trimming removed 8 bases at V and 0 bases at J, with 12 bases between.

This clonotype was recorded many times. This chain links TRBV5-1 with TRBJ2-2; the match to TRBD2 covers 10 bases. The length of the CDR3 is 17 residues. Germline loops: CDR1 SGHRS, CDR2 YFSETQ. Losses at the gene ends were 0 bases for V and 4 bases for J; bases not matched to a gene: 6. This chain's CDR3 is CASSLDLAGVSTGELFF. CDR3 DNA sequence: TGCGCCAGCAGCTTGGACCTAGCGGGAGTGTCCACCGGGGAGCTGTTTTTT. The full variable domain, in which reference TRBV5-1 and TRBJ2-2 provide the parts outside the CDR3, is KAGVTQTPRYLIKTRGQQVTLSCSPISGHRSVSWYQQTPGQGLQFLFEYFSETQRNKGNFPGRFSGRQFSNSRSEMNVSTLELGDSALYLCASSLDLAGVSTGELFFGEGSRLTVL.

This clonotype was seen repeatedly, ten times or more. The V call is TRBV28, the J call TRBJ2-2; 8 bases agree with TRBD2. After removal of 1 base from V and 5 bases from J, the junction contained 6 bases not matched to a gene. The CDR3 is made up of 16 amino acids. The V gene's germline CDR1 is MDHEN and CDR2 SYDVKM. The CDR3: CASSLLGLEETGELFF. CDR3 DNA sequence: TGTGCCAGCAGTTTATTGGGACTAGAGGAGACCGGGGAGCTGTTTTTT.

The CDR3 protein is CASMAGVNTDTQYF. The CDR3 region has the DNA TGTGCCAGTATGGCGGGAGTTAACACAGATACGCAGTATTTT. The genes are TRBV19 and TRBJ2-3; 7 bases match TRBD2. CDR3 length equals 14 residues. The V and J ends lost 7 bases and 2 bases, in that order; junction bases with no gene match: 6. Germline CDR1 and CDR2: LNHDA and SQIVND (reference sequence).

The sample holds many counts of this clonotype. The rearrangement uses TRBV6-5 and TRBJ2-1, with 9 bases that match TRBD2. The ends lost 6 bases at V and 5 bases at J; junction bases unmatched: 14. CDR1 and CDR2 from the germline V gene are MNHEY and SVGAGI. The CDR3 runs to 17 residues. CDR3 protein: CASSSIFRSGGNNEQFF. DNA of the CDR3: TGTGCCAGCAGCTCGATATTTCGGAGCGGGGGGAACAATGAGCAGTTCTTC.

This clonotype was counted ten times or more. V and J are TRBV10-3 and TRBJ2-6, with TRBD1 matching over 12 bases. V shed 5 bases and J 0 bases; nucleotides not matched to a gene: 8. CDR1 ENHRY and CDR2 SYGVKD come from the germline V gene. The CDR3 sequence is 19 residues long. The CDR3 sequence is CAISKLPGQGASGANVLTF. In DNA form, the CDR3 reads TGTGCCATCAGTAAACTTCCGGGACAGGGGGCCTCTGGGGCCAACGTCCTGACTTTC.

V gene TRBV14 combines with J gene TRBJ2-7; 12 nucleotides agree with TRBD1. The ends lost 8 bases at V and 10 bases at J; junction bases unmatched: 15. The CDR3 has 15 amino acids. Germline CDR1 reads SGHDN; CDR2 reads FVKESK. The CDR3: CASGRRGTGGYDQYF. CDR3 DNA sequence: TGTGCCAGCGGCCGTAGGGGGACAGGGGGCTATGACCAGTACTTC.

This clonotype occurred many times. The rearrangement links TRBV7-8 to TRBJ2-1, with 7 nucleotides matching TRBD2. Per germline, CDR1 SGHVS and CDR2 FQNEAQ. This CDR3 contains 15 residues. Trimming removed 5 bases from V and 5 bases from J; junction bases left unmatched: 9. The CDR3 DNA follows: TGTGCCAGCAGCCTTGGAGGTCTAGCGGACAATGAGCAGTTCTTC. It translates to CASSLGGLADNEQFF.

In regard to this clonotype: A clone one base away is much larger, so this may be a read error. The DNA of the CDR3 is TGCAGTACTCGAGGACAGGGTGAAGCTTTCTTT. Its protein is CSTRGQGEAFF. V and J are TRBV20-1 and TRBJ1-1; 8 nucleotides line up with TRBD1. The V and J ends lost 8 bases and 7 bases, in that order; junction bases with no gene match: 6. This CDR3 region has 11 residues. CDR1 is DFQATT and CDR2 is SNEGSKA in the germline V gene (reference sequence).

Concerning this clonotype: A read error may explain this, as a much larger clone is one base away. The chain has TRBV11-2 and TRBJ1-1; D uncertain. CDR1 SGHAT and CDR2 FQNNGV come from the germline V gene. The CDR3 sequence is 12 residues long. CDR3 amino acids: CASSLVGTEALF. The CDR3 DNA sequence: TGTGCCAGCAGCTTAGTGGGTACTGAAGCTCTCTTT.

This clonotype was observed many times. The genes are TRBV12-3 or TRBV12-4 and TRBJ1-2; 7 bases match TRBD1. J gave up 5 bases and V 5 bases, and 8 bases lay outside the gene matches. The CDR3 is made up of 14 amino acids. For the CDR3, the DNA is TGTGCCAGCAGTATATCCGGGACAGCTTATGGCTACACCTTC. It translates to CASSISGTAYGYTF.

Of note for this clonotype: A read error is likely here: a far larger clone is one base away. The CDR3 here is CASSSGGRNEQFF. CDR3 nucleotides: TGTGCCAGCAGCTCGGGGGGGCGGAATGAGCAGTTCTTC. The chain is built from TRBV4-1 and TRBJ2-1; TRBD2 matches at 8 bases. The CDR3 runs to 13 residues. CDR1 MGHRA and CDR2 YSYEKL come from the germline V gene.

For this clonotype: A much larger clone differs from this one at a single base, so this may be a read error. The chain links TRBV4-1 to TRBJ2-3; D is perhaps TRBD1 or TRBD2 (6 bases each). Germline V gene lookup returns CDR1 MGHRA and CDR2 YSYEKL. The CDR3 sequence is 17 residues long. V lost 3 bases to trimming and J lost 0 bases, with 16 bases between them. The CDR3 bases are TGCGCCAGCAGCCAGGCATCGGGGGCAACTAGCACAGATACGCAGTATTTT. Its protein is CASSQASGATSTDTQYF.

To note about this clonotype: Just one base apart from a much larger clone, this may be a read error. The chain employs TRBV3-1 and TRBJ2-4; D is ambiguous. V lost 2 bases to trimming and J lost 8 bases, with 7 bases between them. Germline-derived CDR1 and CDR2 are LGHDT and YNNKEL (reference sequence). The CDR3 has 12 amino acids. The CDR3 is CASSQTADIQYF. The DNA of the CDR3 is TGTGCCAGCAGCCAAACTGCCGACATTCAGTACTTC.

In the case of this clonotype: A junction end diverges from the germline sequence, so it may reflect a read error. The chain's CDR3 is CAGSLVVGVTSYNEQFF. CDR3 DNA: TGTGCCGGCAGCTTAGTAGTGGGGGTCACCTCCTACAATGAGCAGTTCTTC. The V call is TRBV7-8, the J call TRBJ2-1; possibly TRBD1 or TRBD2 for D (5 bases each). CDR1 and CDR2 (germline): SGHVS, FQNEAQ. This CDR3 region has 17 residues.

This clonotype appeared a few times. The chain links TRBV12-3 or TRBV12-4 to TRBJ1-5, with D perhaps TRBD1 (5 bases). V was cut by 7 bases and J by 0 bases, with 16 bases left in between. The CDR3 is made up of 16 amino acids. The CDR3 region is CASTTAGGYSNQPQHF. In DNA form, the CDR3 reads TGTGCCAGCACCACCGCCGGGGGTTATAGCAATCAGCCCCAGCATTTT.

This clonotype was detected many times. The genes are TRBV20-1 and TRBJ1-1; D uncertain. Trimming removed 4 bases at V and 0 bases at J, with 12 bases between. This CDR3 comprises 14 residues. Germline CDR1 is DFQATT and CDR2 is SNEGSKA (reference sequence). The CDR3 DNA sequence: TGCAGTGCTACCCGGTTGGATATGAACACTGAAGCTTTCTTT. It yields the protein CSATRLDMNTEAFF.

The sample holds many counts of this clonotype. An end of the junction does not agree with germline; a read error may underlie this. This chain joins TRBV7-8 and TRBJ2-7; TRBD1 might be the D (5 bases). This CDR3 is built from 15 residues. Germline V CDR1 and CDR2: SGHVS, FQNEAQ. CDR3 sequence: CASSLGSGLTYEQYF. The CDR3 DNA sequence: TGTGCCAGCAGCTTAGGTTCAGGGTTAACCTATGAGCAGTACTTC.

This clonotype was observed at least ten times. The V gene is TRBV28, the J gene TRBJ2-1, with 7 bases matching TRBD2. With 3 bases clipped from V and 8 bases from J, the junction kept 13 bases outside the gene matches. The CDR3 is made up of 16 amino acids. The germline V gene encodes CDR1 MDHEN and CDR2 SYDVKM. CDR3 protein: CASSFSGTTLGDEQFF. DNA of the CDR3: TGTGCCAGCAGTTTCTCCGGGACTACACTGGGGGATGAGCAGTTCTTC.